Listed below are T cell receptor beta chains from one sample, sequenced in a study of Ad26.COV2.S vaccination and SARS-CoV-2 variants. TCRdb's table, derived via immunoSEQ multiplex PCR, lists solely in-frame clones and lacks some. Seen here are more than 350,000 clones, around 90% observed once, and the top ten hold roughly an eighth. Source: peripheral blood, taken in a trial of Ad26.COV2.S vaccine versus placebo. The receptors originated from a person between 18 and 60 years old who received the Ad26.COV2.S COVID-19 vaccine or a placebo. Both conserved end residues are part of each CDR3. A D gene is named only where the DNA matches it firmly. The size of a clone is reported for some rows only, either as once, few or many, or as a class for expanded clones.

>-|-|TRBJ2-1|TRBV7-9
TGTGCCAGCAGCACCTTTCGTCAGTCCAATGAGCAGTTCTTC
CASSTFRQSNEQFF
>-|TRBD2|TRBJ2-2|TRBV4-2
TGTGCCAGCAGCCAAGATCGGGCGGTAGCGGGGCCAATCGAAGGGGGGGAGCTGTTTTTT
CASSQDRAVAGPIEGGELFF
>-|-|TRBJ1-1|TRBV2
TGTGCCAGCAGTGAAGAGGGGAGTACTGAAGCTTTCTTT
CASSEEGSTEAFF
>-|-|TRBJ2-2|TRBV30
TGTGCCTGGAGTGTGGGGTCCACTAGCAGATACACCGGGGAGCTGTTTTTT
CAWSVGSTSRYTGELFF
>-|TRBD2|TRBJ2-1|TRBV5-3
TGTGCCAGAAGCTTTGCTCCAATAGCGGGAGACGACTACAATGAGCAGTTCTTC
CARSFAPIAGDDYNEQFF
>once|-|TRBJ2-7|TRBV4-3
TGCGCCAGCAGCCAAGATGGGCAGGGGACCTCCTACGAGCAGTACTTC
CASSQDGQGTSYEQYF
>-|-|TRBJ2-1|TRBV27
TGTGCCAGCAGTTACGGAACCGGGATTTCGTTCTTC
CASSYGTGISFF
>-|-|TRBJ2-2|TRBV30
TGTGCCTGGAGTGGTCCCGGGGAGCTGTTTTTT
CAWSGPGELFF
>many|-|TRBJ2-4|TRBV7-2
TGTGCCAGCAGCAGACAGGGAGGCGGCATTCAGTACTTC
CASSRQGGGIQYF
>-|-|TRBJ2-2|TRBV28
TGTGCCAGCAGAGGGACCGCGAACACCGGGGAGCTGTTTTTT
CASRGTANTGELFF
>-|-|TRBJ2-7|TRBV11-1
TGTGCCAGCAGCCTCCGGGACAACGGCCTCTCCTACGAGCAGTACTTC
CASSLRDNGLSYEQYF
>-|TRBD2|TRBJ2-1|TRBV28
TGTGCCAGCACGACTAGCGGGGTATACAATGAGCAGTTCTTC
CASTTSGVYNEQFF
>-|-|TRBJ2-5|TRBV4-1
TGCGCCAGCAGCCAAGGGTTCAAACAGGACCTCCAAGAGACCCAGTACTTC
CASSQGFKQDLQETQYF
>-|-|TRBJ2-2|TRBV7-9
TGTGCCAGCAGCCCGGTGCCAGGCGCGAACACCGGGGAGCTGTTTTTT
CASSPVPGANTGELFF
>-|-|TRBJ1-4|TRBV2
TGTGCCAGCAGTCAGACCAGACAGATTAATGAAAAACTGTTTTTT
CASSQTRQINEKLFF
>-|-|TRBJ1-1|TRBV9
TGTGCCAGCAGCGCCAGGGAAAACACTGAAGCTTTCTTT
CASSARENTEAFF
>once|-|TRBJ1-2|TRBV5-5
TGTGCCAGCAGCGTCCCCGGCGGGGACGGGCTACGGCGGGGGTATGGCTACACCTTC
CASSVPGGDGLRRGYGYTF
>-|-|TRBJ2-5|TRBV21-1
TGTGCCAGCAGCAAATTCAGGGGGATCGAGACCCAGTACTTC
CASSKFRGIETQYF
>-|-|TRBJ1-1|TRBV28
TGTGCCAGCACCAACCCGGGGGGGCGGGAAGCTTTCTTT
CASTNPGGREAFF
>-|TRBD2|TRBJ2-7|TRBV27
TGTGCCAGCAGGGGATTGGGACTAGCGGGATCTCCCGAGCAGTACTTC
CASRGLGLAGSPEQYF
>-|-|TRBJ1-2|TRBV6-5
TGTGCCAGCACCGAGGGAGGGGACTATGGCTACACCTTC
CASTEGGDYGYTF
>-|TRBD1|TRBJ1-5|TRBV6-2/TRBV6-3
TGTGCCAGCAGCCCTGGGACAGTATGGCAGCCCCAGCATTTT
CASSPGTVWQPQHF
>-|TRBD2|TRBJ2-3|TRBV7-3
TGTGCCAGCAGCTCCTCCCCAAGCGGGAGTAGGGCAGATACGCAGTATTTT
CASSSSPSGSRADTQYF
>-|-|TRBJ1-3|TRBV30
TGTGCCTGGAGCCTCCTTTCGCCCCGGACATCTGGAAACACCATATATTTT
CAWSLLSPRTSGNTIYF
>-|TRBD1|TRBJ1-2|TRBV4-3
TGCGCCAGCAGCCAGTCGACAGGGTTCATCTATGGCTACACCTTC
CASSQSTGFIYGYTF
>-|TRBD1|TRBJ2-3|TRBV9
TGTGCCAGCAGCATTAGCGGGACAGGGGATCAGACAGATACGCAGTATTTT
CASSISGTGDQTDTQYF
>-|-|TRBJ2-7|TRBV6-5
TGTGCCAGCAGTTACTCGGGTCAGTTCTACGAGCAGTACTTC
CASSYSGQFYEQYF
>-|-|TRBJ2-1|TRBV5-4
TGTGCCAGCAGCGCGCTCGGTAGCTCTACCTACAATGAGCAGTTCTTC
CASSALGSSTYNEQFF
>-|TRBD1|TRBJ1-4|TRBV6-8
TGTGCCAGCAGCTCTAGGGCCCCACGGGACAGAAGTTTT
CASSSRAPRDRSF
>-|-|TRBJ1-2|TRBV4-3
TGCGCCAGCAGCCAACAGGCGTCGGGGATTTATGGCTACACCTTC
CASSQQASGIYGYTF
>-|-|TRBJ2-2|TRBV29-1
TGCAGCGTTGTTTTAGGTAAACGAGCCGGGGAGCTGTTTTTT
CSVVLGKRAGELFF
>-|-|TRBJ1-1|TRBV7-9
TGTGCCAGCAGGCTACCGAGTGACACTGAAGCTTTCTTT
CASRLPSDTEAFF
>-|-|TRBJ2-7|TRBV28
TGTGCCAGCAGTTTACTACAGGCTACTGGGGAGCAGTACTTC
CASSLLQATGEQYF